This T cell receptor beta chain was found in a study of control samples from healthy donors and cancer patients. Method: immunoSEQ multiplex PCR; TCRdb's copy keeps in-frame clones and lacks some. The table lists about 77,000 clones, about 92% of them singletons. This receptor was taken from a woman aged 60 to 75 in good health. Specimen: blood.

CDR3 sequence: CASSFTDTQYF. For the CDR3, the DNA is TGTGCCAGCAGCTTCACAGATACGCAGTATTTT. V gene TRBV5-4 combines with J gene TRBJ2-3; D unresolved. Trimming pared 2 bases from V and 2 bases from J, leaving 0 bases between. CDR1 SGHNT and CDR2 YYREEE come from the germline V gene (reference sequence). The CDR3 has 11 amino acids.